Shown below are 10 T cell receptor beta chains from a single sample sequenced in a study of blood T cells in healthy people across ages. The use of a sample-barcoded 5' primer and a J-beta primer mix characterized a second PCR of about 7 to 12 cycles. One entry per CDR3 protein results from TCRdb running MiXCR on the 5' RACE reads. The sample lists about 1.4 million distinct CDR3 sequences, approximately 59% seen once, with 6.7% in the top ten. Sequencing used blood. The receptor set was obtained from a man younger than 35 in good health.

In regard to this clonotype: The junction departs from germline at one end; a sequencing error may be responsible. The chain has TRBV4-1 and TRBJ1-2; TRBD1 is a possible D gene (5 bases). CDR3 length: 15 residues. Germline-derived CDR1 and CDR2 are MGHRA and YSYEKL. CDR3 residues: CASSQDRGDNYGYTF. CDR3 in DNA: TGTGCCAGCAGCCAAGATCGGGGGGACAACTATGGCTACACCTTC.

This clonotype was seen only once. The chain is built from TRBV6-5 and TRBJ2-7; 9 bases fit TRBD2. With the DNA end fitting TRBJ2-5 better, the J assignment may be wrong. CDR1 is MNHEY, CDR2 SVGAGI, per germline. This CDR3 region has 15 residues. The CDR3 DNA is TGTGCCAGCAGTTACGACGGCGGGGGGGCGAAGACCCAGTACTTC. Translated, it gives CASSYDGGGAKTQYF.

This chain uses TRBV25-1 with TRBJ1-1; unclear D gene. The V and J ends lost 8 bases and 7 bases respectively, with 14 bases between them. The CDR3 runs to 12 residues. Germline CDR1 is MGHDK and CDR2 is SYGVNS. The CDR3 DNA sequence: TGTGCCAGCGGTGGGAAGTGGAGTGAAGCTTTCTTT. It encodes CASGGKWSEAFF.

This clonotype was counted at least ten times. For the CDR3, the DNA is TGCAGTGCAAGGTGGGACAGAGACCCCTACGAGCAGTACTTC. It yields the protein CSARWDRDPYEQYF. This chain links TRBV20-1 with TRBJ2-7; 7 nucleotides agree with TRBD1. The CDR3 is 14 residues long. Looked up from germline, CDR1 is DFQATT and CDR2 is SNEGSKA (reference sequence). V dropped 6 bases and J dropped 2; count of bases not matched to a gene: 10.

The chain joins TRBV9 to TRBJ2-1; TRBD2 aligns across 7 bases. The better agreement between TRBJ2-7 and the DNA end casts doubt on the J call. The CDR3 consists of 15 residues. Germline loops: CDR1 SGDLS, CDR2 YYNGEE. In DNA form, the CDR3 reads TGTGCCAGCAGCTCGAGCGGGACCCATTACAATGAGCAGTACTTC. Amino acid sequence: CASSSSGTHYNEQYF.

In its sample, this clonotype was seen a few times. This chain connects TRBV20-1 to TRBJ2-1; possibly TRBD1 for D (5 bases). Per the germline V gene, CDR1 is DFQATT and CDR2 is SNEGSKA (reference sequence). V was clipped by 3 bases and J by 10 bases, with 16 bases between them. The CDR3 has 13 amino acids. DNA for the CDR3: TGCAGTGCTAGCGGGCGGATCCCAGGGGAGCAGTTCTTC. Protein product: CSASGRIPGEQFF.

This clonotype was counted ten times or more. V gene TRBV4-1 combines with J gene TRBJ2-7; D gene ambiguous. CDR1 is MGHRA, CDR2 YSYEKL, per germline. V shed 1 base and J shed 3 bases, with 7 bases lying between them. The CDR3 runs to 13 residues. The CDR3 protein is CASSQALNYEQYF. The DNA for the CDR3 is TGCGCCAGCAGCCAAGCCCTCAACTACGAGCAGTACTTC.

V and J are TRBV5-1 and TRBJ1-6; maybe TRBD1 (6 bases). The CDR3 is 15 residues long. The germline gives CDR1 SGHRS, CDR2 YFSETQ. Trimming stripped 4 bases from V and 6 bases from J, with 14 bases between. The CDR3 loop is CASSPSGVTNSPLHF. CDR3 DNA sequence: TGCGCCAGCAGCCCATCAGGGGTGACTAATTCACCCCTCCACTTT.

This clonotype appeared a few times. The V gene is TRBV5-1, the J gene TRBJ2-1, with TRBD2 identical over 11 bases. Germline V gene sequence: CDR1 SGHRS, CDR2 YFSETQ. The CDR3 loop spans 14 amino acids. Germline trimming cut 3 bases from V and 15 bases from J; bases unmatched to any gene: 11. The CDR3 loop is CASSWGSLAGASFF. The CDR3 bases are TGCGCCAGCAGCTGGGGATCACTAGCGGGAGCCTCGTTCTTC. The variable domain in full, completed from reference TRBV5-1 and TRBJ2-1, reads KAGVTQTPRYLIKTRGQQVTLSCSPISGHRSVSWYQQTPGQGLQFLFEYFSETQRNKGNFPGRFSGRQFSNSRSEMNVSTLELGDSALYLCASSWGSLAGASFFGPGTRLTVL.

The chain couples TRBV7-2 to TRBJ2-5, with unresolved D. The germline V and J ends were trimmed by 5 bases and 8 bases, with 9 bases remaining between them. The germline gives CDR1 SGHTA, CDR2 FQGNSA. This CDR3 has 11 residues. The CDR3 DNA reads as TGTGCCAGCAGCAAGTTGGGAACCCAGTACTTC. This encodes CASSKLGTQYF.